In this sample, the clone carrying this T cell receptor (beta chain) turned up a few times. Participant reports of clinical history set cohort assignment. The data stem from a study of blood T cell repertoires in COVID-19. Profiled with immunoSEQ multiplex PCR; TCRdb holds only in-frame clones, not every one. The sample includes 200,000 to 250,000 clones, roughly 91% of them seen just once. The length of the CDR3 is 13 residues. Trimming took 5 bases from V and 3 from J, leaving 8 bases between them. The germline CDR1 and CDR2 sequences are LNHDA and SQIVND (reference sequence). The chain joins TRBV19 to TRBJ1-5, with D perhaps TRBD1 (5 bases). The TCR sequence derives from a man aged 25-40 years in a cohort exposed to, infected with or recovered from COVID-19 (not recorded which). The specimen sequenced was PBMCs or T cells enriched from blood (not recorded which). DNA of the CDR3: TGTGCCAGTAGTTCACAGGACAATCAGCCCCAGCATTTT. Amino acids: CASSSQDNQPQHF.